Below, one T cell receptor (beta chain) is given with its context. The sample is drawn from a study of cytomegalovirus exposure and HLA in healthy donors. The PCR ran on 60 Vbeta and 13 Jbeta primers. Assay: immunoSEQ multiplex PCR; the TCRdb copy retains only in-frame clones and omits some. The top ten hold around 4.9% of the sample, which has approximately 150,000 clones, around 75% seen once. V was shortened by 6 bases and J by 0 bases, with 7 bases between the two germline ends. This CDR3 is 12 amino acids long. The V gene's germline CDR1 is SQVTM and CDR2 ANQGSEA. The sample consisted of PBMCs. The clonotype comes from a male donor in good health and CMV-seronegative. The chain links TRBV29-1 to TRBJ2-3, with no clear D. The chain's CDR3 is CSVLQSTDTQYF. The CDR3 region has the DNA TGCAGCGTCTTACAGAGCACAGATACGCAGTATTTT.